The T cell receptor (beta chain) described here comes from a study of blood T cells in healthy people across ages. Sample-barcoded 5' priming and a J-beta primer mix drove a second PCR of roughly 6 to 12 cycles. TCRdb used MiXCR to reprocess the 5' RACE reads, holding one entry per CDR3 protein. Among about 1.8 million distinct CDR3 sequences listed, about 49% were seen once. Drawn from each donor were ten milliliters of peripheral blood. CDR3 length equals 13 residues. Per the germline V gene, CDR1 is SGHAT and CDR2 is FQNNGV. J was trimmed by 7 bases and V by 5 bases; bases with no gene match: 4. The clonotype comes from a woman aged 40 to 50 in good health. The chain uses TRBV11-2 and TRBJ1-4, with 7 bases identical to TRBD1. Sequencing was carried out using blood. In DNA, the CDR3 is TGTGCCAGCAGCAAGACAGGGATTGAAAAACTGTTTTTT. It yields the protein CASSKTGIEKLFF.